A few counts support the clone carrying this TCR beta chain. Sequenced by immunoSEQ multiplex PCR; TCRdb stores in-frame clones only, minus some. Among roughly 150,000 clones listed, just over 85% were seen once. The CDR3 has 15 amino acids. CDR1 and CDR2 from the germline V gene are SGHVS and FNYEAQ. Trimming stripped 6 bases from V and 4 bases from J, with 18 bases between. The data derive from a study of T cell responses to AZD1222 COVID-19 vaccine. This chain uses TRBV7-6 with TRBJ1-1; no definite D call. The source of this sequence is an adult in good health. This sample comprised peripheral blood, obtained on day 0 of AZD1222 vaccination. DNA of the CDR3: TGTGCCAGCAGTCCTCTTGCGGGGTCTGGCACTGAAGCTTTCTTT. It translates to CASSPLAGSGTEAFF.